This TCR beta chain was captured by sequencing in a study of CD8 T cells in ankylosing spondylitis. Notes on this clonotype: Its antigen is as yet unknown.

TCRdb used MiXCR to reprocess the 5' RACE reads, holding one entry per CDR3 protein. The sample has approximately 150,000 distinct CDR3 sequences; around a third are singletons. Whole-study results and caveats: Prior literature has documented some motif variants in synovial fluid and blood from reactive arthritis. A TCR beta motif of 7 to 9 highly homologous variants seemed to mark ankylosing spondylitis blood.

Specimen: synovial fluid, either unsorted or a sorted T cell fraction (not recorded which). This sequence originates from a male donor with ankylosing spondylitis.

CDR3 sequence (DNA): TGTGCCAGCAGCTTAGACAGGGACGGCTATGGCTACACCTTC. Translation: CASSLDRDGYGYTF. V gene TRBV7-9 combines with J gene TRBJ1-2, with a possible D match to TRBD1 (6 bases). The CDR3 is 14 amino acids. Trimming stripped 1 base from V and 4 bases from J, with 10 bases between. Germline CDR1 reads SEHNR; CDR2 reads FQNEAQ (reference sequence).